The source of this TCR beta chain is a study of vaccination and CD4 T cells after COVID-19. V lost 3 bases to trimming and J lost 1 base, with 6 bases between them. This CDR3 has 13 residues. CDR1 and CDR2 (germline): MNHNS, SASEGT. Concerning this clonotype: Its target is not known.

Once obtained from cultured CD4+ T cells, the DNA was sequenced using the Oncomine TCR Beta short-read assay. From the PCR reads, TCRdb called clonotypes with MiXCR, one entry per CDR3 protein. Of under 15,000 distinct CDR3 sequences in the sample, more than 45% are singletons; the top ten hold under 25%. Treatment defined: approximately nine-day PBMC culture with coronavirus spike peptide pools or control peptides (ViraFEST assay). J is TRBJ1-1 and V is TRBV6-1; tentatively, D is TRBD1 (6 bases). Sequences were obtained from CD4+ T cells from blood, cultured in vitro. The clonotype comes from a human donor who had recovered from COVID-19. The CDR3 DNA follows: TGTGCCAGCAGTGAGGACAGGAACACTGAAGCTTTCTTT. This gives the protein CASSEDRNTEAFF.